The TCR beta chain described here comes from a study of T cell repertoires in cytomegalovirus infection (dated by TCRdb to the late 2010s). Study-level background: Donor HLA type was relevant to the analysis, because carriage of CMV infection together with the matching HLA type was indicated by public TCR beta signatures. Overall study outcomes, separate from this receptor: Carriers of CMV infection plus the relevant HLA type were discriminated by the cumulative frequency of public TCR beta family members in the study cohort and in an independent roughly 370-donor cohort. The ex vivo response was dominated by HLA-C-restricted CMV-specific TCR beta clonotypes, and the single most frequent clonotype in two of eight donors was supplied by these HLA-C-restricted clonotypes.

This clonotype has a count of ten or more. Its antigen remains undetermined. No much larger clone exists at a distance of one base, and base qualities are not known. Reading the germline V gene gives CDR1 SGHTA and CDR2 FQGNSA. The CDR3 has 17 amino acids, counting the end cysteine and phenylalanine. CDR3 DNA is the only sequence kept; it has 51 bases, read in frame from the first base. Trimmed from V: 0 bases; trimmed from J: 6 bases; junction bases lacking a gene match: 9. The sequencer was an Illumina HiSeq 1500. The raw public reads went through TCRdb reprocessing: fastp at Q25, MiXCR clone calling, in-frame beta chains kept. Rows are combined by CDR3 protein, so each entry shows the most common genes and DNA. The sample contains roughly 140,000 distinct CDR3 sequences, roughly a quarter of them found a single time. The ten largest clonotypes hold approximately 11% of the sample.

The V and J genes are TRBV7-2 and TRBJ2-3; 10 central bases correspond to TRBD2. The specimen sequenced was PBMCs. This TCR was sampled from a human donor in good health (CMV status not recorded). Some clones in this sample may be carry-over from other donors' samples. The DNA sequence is TGTGCCAGCAGCTTAGCGATGCTAGCGGGAGTGGTGGATACGCAGTATTTT. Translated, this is CASSLAMLAGVVDTQYF.